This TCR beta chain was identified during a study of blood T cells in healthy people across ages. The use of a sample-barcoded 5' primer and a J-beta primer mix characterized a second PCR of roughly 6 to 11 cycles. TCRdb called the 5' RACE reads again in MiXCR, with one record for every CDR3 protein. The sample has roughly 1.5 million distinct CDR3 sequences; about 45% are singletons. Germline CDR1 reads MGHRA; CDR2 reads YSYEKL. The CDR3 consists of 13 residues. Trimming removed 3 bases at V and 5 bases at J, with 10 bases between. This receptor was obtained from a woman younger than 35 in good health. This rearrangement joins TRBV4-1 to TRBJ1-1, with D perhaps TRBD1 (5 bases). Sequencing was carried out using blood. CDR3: CASSQGVETEAFF. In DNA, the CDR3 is TGCGCCAGCAGCCAGGGGGTCGAGACTGAAGCTTTCTTT.